Listed below are T cell receptor beta chains from one sample, sequenced in a study of glioma-infiltrating T cells after dendritic cell vaccination. Clones were read by immunoSEQ multiplex PCR, and TCRdb kept only the in-frame ones, dropping some. The repertoire holds 85,000 to 100,000 clones, with 65% to 85% as singletons. The specimen comprised blood, sampled after dendritic cell vaccination. The receptors were sampled from a human donor with glioblastoma. CDR3s include the opening cysteine and the closing phenylalanine or tryptophan. The D gene is left open where the match is weak. Clone size is shown for a subset of rows, as once, few, many or a class of expanded clone.

j_gene: TRBJ1-2; v_gene: TRBV2; d_gene: .; abundance: .; CDR3aa: CASSASQRGAYTF; CDR3nt: TGTGCCAGCAGCGCCTCCCAACGGGGGGCCTACACCTTC
j_gene: TRBJ1-1; v_gene: TRBV9; d_gene: .; abundance: .; CDR3aa: CASSGLGQMNTEAFF; CDR3nt: TGTGCCAGCAGCGGACTGGGGCAAATGAACACTGAAGCTTTCTTT
j_gene: TRBJ2-7; v_gene: TRBV6-5; d_gene: .; abundance: few; CDR3aa: CASRVQGAYEQYF; CDR3nt: TGTGCCAGCAGGGTCCAGGGTGCGTACGAGCAGTACTTC
j_gene: TRBJ2-1; v_gene: TRBV6-1; d_gene: .; abundance: .; CDR3aa: CASGRGFNEQFF; CDR3nt: TGTGCCAGCGGCCGGGGGTTCAATGAGCAGTTCTTC
j_gene: TRBJ2-2; v_gene: TRBV7-9; d_gene: TRBD2; abundance: .; CDR3aa: CASSFTLAGINTGELFF; CDR3nt: TGTGCCAGCAGCTTCACTCTAGCGGGGATTAACACCGGGGAGCTGTTTTTT
j_gene: TRBJ2-3; v_gene: TRBV13; d_gene: .; abundance: .; CDR3aa: CASSLEGIYTDTQYF; CDR3nt: TGTGCCAGCAGCTTGGAGGGGATTTACACAGATACGCAGTATTTT
j_gene: TRBJ1-2; v_gene: TRBV5-1; d_gene: .; abundance: .; CDR3aa: CASSLLWPGNYGYTF; CDR3nt: TGCGCCAGCAGCTTGTTATGGCCGGGGAACTATGGCTACACCTTC
j_gene: TRBJ2-2; v_gene: TRBV9; d_gene: .; abundance: .; CDR3aa: CASSAWGQNTGELFF; CDR3nt: TGTGCCAGCAGCGCCTGGGGACAGAACACCGGGGAGCTGTTTTTT
j_gene: TRBJ1-1; v_gene: TRBV30; d_gene: TRBD1; abundance: .; CDR3aa: CAWSGTGGNTEAFF; CDR3nt: TGTGCCTGGAGTGGGACAGGGGGGAACACTGAAGCTTTCTTT
j_gene: TRBJ1-2; v_gene: TRBV9; d_gene: TRBD1; abundance: .; CDR3aa: CASSVGGTGIGYTF; CDR3nt: TGTGCCAGCAGCGTAGGAGGGACAGGGATTGGCTACACCTTC
j_gene: TRBJ1-1; v_gene: TRBV4-1; d_gene: .; abundance: .; CDR3aa: CASSQEDSNTEAFF; CDR3nt: TGCGCCAGCAGCCAGGAAGACAGCAACACTGAAGCTTTCTTT
j_gene: TRBJ1-2; v_gene: TRBV30; d_gene: TRBD1; abundance: .; CDR3aa: CAWSVRQGAEGYTF; CDR3nt: TGTGCCTGGAGTGTGCGACAGGGGGCTGAGGGCTACACCTTC
j_gene: TRBJ2-1; v_gene: TRBV7-8; d_gene: TRBD2; abundance: .; CDR3aa: CASSFQAGGPEDEQFF; CDR3nt: TGTGCCAGCAGCTTTCAAGCGGGAGGGCCAGAGGATGAGCAGTTCTTC
j_gene: TRBJ2-5; v_gene: TRBV5-1; d_gene: TRBD2; abundance: .; CDR3aa: CASSSGLAGGRETQYF; CDR3nt: TGCGCCAGCAGCTCCGGACTAGCGGGGGGGCGAGAGACCCAGTACTTC
j_gene: TRBJ2-7; v_gene: TRBV5-4; d_gene: .; abundance: .; CDR3aa: CASSHPGRYEQYF; CDR3nt: TGTGCCAGCAGCCACCCAGGGAGGTACGAGCAGTACTTC
j_gene: TRBJ2-7; v_gene: TRBV29-1; d_gene: TRBD2; abundance: .; CDR3aa: CSVEGRTSGSHYEQYF; CDR3nt: TGCAGCGTTGAAGGCCGGACTAGCGGGAGTCACTACGAGCAGTACTTC
j_gene: TRBJ1-2; v_gene: TRBV5-6; d_gene: .; abundance: .; CDR3aa: CASSLASLGGYTF; CDR3nt: TGTGCCAGCAGCTTGGCCTCCCTCGGGGGCTACACCTTC
j_gene: TRBJ1-1; v_gene: TRBV6-6; d_gene: .; abundance: .; CDR3aa: CASSSPQGLEAFF; CDR3nt: TGTGCCAGCAGTTCGCCCCAGGGTCTTGAAGCTTTCTTT
j_gene: TRBJ2-3; v_gene: TRBV6-1; d_gene: .; abundance: .; CDR3aa: CASSPGWSTDTQYF; CDR3nt: TGTGCCAGCAGCCCGGGGTGGAGCACAGATACGCAGTATTTT
j_gene: TRBJ2-1; v_gene: TRBV5-4; d_gene: TRBD2; abundance: .; CDR3aa: CASSPLAGVGNEQFF; CDR3nt: TGTGCCAGCAGCCCACTAGCGGGAGTGGGGAATGAGCAGTTCTTC
j_gene: TRBJ2-3; v_gene: TRBV7-3; d_gene: .; abundance: .; CDR3aa: CASSFAGGNTDTQYF; CDR3nt: TGTGCCAGCAGCTTCGCGGGCGGGAACACAGATACGCAGTATTTT
j_gene: TRBJ2-7; v_gene: TRBV10-3; d_gene: TRBD1; abundance: .; CDR3aa: CAISDTTGVARSLSYEQYF; CDR3nt: TGTGCCATCAGTGACACCACAGGGGTAGCAAGGTCCTTGTCCTACGAGCAGTACTTC
j_gene: TRBJ1-6; v_gene: TRBV5-4; d_gene: .; abundance: few; CDR3aa: CASSLDGPNNSPLHF; CDR3nt: TGTGCCAGCAGCTTGGATGGGCCGAATAATTCACCCCTCCACTTT